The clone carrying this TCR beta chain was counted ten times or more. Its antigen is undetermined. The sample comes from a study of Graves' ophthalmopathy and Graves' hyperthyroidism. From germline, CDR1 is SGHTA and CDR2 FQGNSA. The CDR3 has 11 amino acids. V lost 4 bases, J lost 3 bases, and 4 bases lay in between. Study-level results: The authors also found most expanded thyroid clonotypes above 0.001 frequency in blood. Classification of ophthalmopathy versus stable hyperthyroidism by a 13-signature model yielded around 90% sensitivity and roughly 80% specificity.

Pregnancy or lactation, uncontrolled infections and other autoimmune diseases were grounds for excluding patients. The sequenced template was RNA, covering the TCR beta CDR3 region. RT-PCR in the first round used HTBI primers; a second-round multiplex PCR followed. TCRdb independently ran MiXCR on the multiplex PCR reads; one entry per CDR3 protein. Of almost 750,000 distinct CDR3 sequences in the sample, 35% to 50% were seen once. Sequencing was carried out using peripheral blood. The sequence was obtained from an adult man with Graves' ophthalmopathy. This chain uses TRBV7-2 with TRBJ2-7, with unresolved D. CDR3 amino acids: CASSSYYEQYF. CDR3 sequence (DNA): TGTGCCAGCAGCTCGTACTACGAGCAGTACTTC.